The clone carrying this T cell receptor (beta chain) has just a few counts. The antigen is undetermined. Expressed TCRB transcripts were sequenced because the entire RNA isolate underwent reverse transcription. The data were produced by immunoSEQ multiplex PCR, yet TCRdb's version contains in-frame clones alone and is incomplete. Altogether 600,000 to 700,000 clones are present, 12% being singletons, with the ten largest covering approximately 0.11%. Germline loops: CDR1 KGHSH, CDR2 LQKENI. CDR3 length equals 16 residues. V lost 0 bases and J lost 0; bases outside the gene matches: 4. This sample was included in a study of beta chain features in type 1 diabetes. The study's findings and limits: Insertion counts at VDJ junctions were lower in type 1 diabetes patients, who also showed more deletions there. Shorter TCRB CDR3s, moderately but significantly so, were found in Type 1 diabetes patients in all four CD4+ subsets.

Material: naive CD4+ T cells from blood. The sequence was collected from a man aged 25 to 45 with type 1 diabetes. The V call is TRBV18, the J call TRBJ2-7; 8 bases map to TRBD2. DNA for the CDR3: TGTGCCAGCTCACCACCCAGCGGGGGCGTCTCCTACGAGCAGTACTTC. It codes for CASSPPSGGVSYEQYF.